Included here is one TCR beta chain sequence, with context. Its antigen is undetermined. According to the study, genomic DNA was the template for TCR beta VDJ and CDR3 profiling. TCRdb redid the calling of the reads with MiXCR, one entry per CDR3 protein. The sample holds fewer than 45,000 distinct CDR3 sequences; under 80% are singletons and the top ten take roughly 22%. With 0 bases removed from V and 5 bases from J, the gap between germline ends came to 11 bases. CDR1 and CDR2 (germline): SGDLS, YYNGEE. This CDR3 has 14 residues. This sample is part of a study of CD8+CD57+ T cells in acquired aplastic anemia. Study background: Sorted CD4+ and CD8+ cells yielded DNA averaging around 3.2 ug. Average CD4+ read depth in healthy donors was about 9.8 million reads. Regarding the study as a whole: Controls did not differ significantly from patients in CD8+ Simpson's diversity. Common to patients and controls were twenty-nine CD8+ CDR3 sequences.

Sequenced material: sorted CD4+, CD8+, or CD8+CD57+ T cells (not recorded which) from PBMCs. The V and J genes are TRBV9 and TRBJ1-2; D gene unclear. The sequence derives from a human donor in good health, serving as a control. Written as DNA, the CDR3 is TGTGCCAGCAGCGTAGCAAACAGTGCTTATGGCTACACCTTC. Translation: CASSVANSAYGYTF.